This entry is about one T cell receptor (beta chain). This sample stems from a study of blood T cell repertoires in COVID-19. Across the whole study: Acute and convalescent COVID-19 specimens originated in the United States, Italy and Spain.

The repertoire was sequenced with immunoSEQ multiplex PCR; TCRdb's copy has only in-frame clones and lacks some. The data hold 70,000 to 100,000 clones, with 87% observed a single time. This sequence was found in a woman aged 60-75 years with COVID-19, enrolled during active disease. Sequencing was done on a sample of peripheral blood.

The CDR3 region is CASDPGQRHEKLFF. The CDR3 nucleotides read TGTGCCAGCGACCCGGGACAGCGGCATGAAAAACTGTTTTTT. J is TRBJ1-4 and V is TRBV6-6, with 7 positions matching TRBD1. The germline gives CDR1 MNHNY, CDR2 SVGAGI (reference sequence). This CDR3 contains 14 residues. J was trimmed by 6 bases and V by 8 bases; bases with no gene match: 9.